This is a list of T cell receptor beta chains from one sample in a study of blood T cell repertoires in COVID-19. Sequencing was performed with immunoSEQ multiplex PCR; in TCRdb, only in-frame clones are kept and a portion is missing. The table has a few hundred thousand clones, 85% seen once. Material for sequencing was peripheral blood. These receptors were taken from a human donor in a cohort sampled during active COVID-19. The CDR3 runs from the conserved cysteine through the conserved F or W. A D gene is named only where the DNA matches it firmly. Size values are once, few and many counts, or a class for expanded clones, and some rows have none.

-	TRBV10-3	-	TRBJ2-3	TGTGCCATCAGTGTAGGAGGTGGAGCGCTGGGCACAGATACGCAGTATTTT	CAISVGGGALGTDTQYF
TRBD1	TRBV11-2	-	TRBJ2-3	TGTGCCAGCAGCCGAACCTCCGGGACAGGGGGCACAGATACGCAGTATTTT	CASSRTSGTGGTDTQYF
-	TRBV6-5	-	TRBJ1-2	TGTGCCAGCAGTCTCGGAGGGCTGGGGGGCTACACCTTC	CASSLGGLGGYTF
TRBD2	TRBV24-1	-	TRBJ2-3	TGTGCCACCAGTGACCCCGGTTCGGCGGGGGGTGAGGCAGATACGCAGTATTTT	CATSDPGSAGGEADTQYF
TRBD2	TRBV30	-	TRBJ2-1	TGTGCCTGGTTCAGCGGGGGGCAGGGGTTCTTC	CAWFSGGQGFF
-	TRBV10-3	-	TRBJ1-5	TGTGCCATCAGTCCAGACAGTAGCAATCAGCCCCAGCATTTT	CAISPDSSNQPQHF
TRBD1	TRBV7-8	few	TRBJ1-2	TGTGCCAGCAGCTCAGGGAGACAGGGAGCTAACTATGGCTACACCTTC	CASSSGRQGANYGYTF
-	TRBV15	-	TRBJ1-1	TGTGCCACCAGCAGACCTAGGGAGCTTACCGAAGCTTTCTTT	CATSRPRELTEAFF
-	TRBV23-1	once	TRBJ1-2	TGCGCCAGCAGTCAGCCCTCATTAGCCCGGGGATTGGAAAATGGCTACACCTTC	CASSQPSLARGLENGYTF
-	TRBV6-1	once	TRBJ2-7	TGTGCCAGCAGTGAAGCAGTGGGAGCTCACGAGCAGTACTTC	CASSEAVGAHEQYF
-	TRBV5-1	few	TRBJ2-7	TGCGCCAGCCTTCCCCGGTTCTACGACGAGCAGTACTTC	CASLPRFYDEQYF
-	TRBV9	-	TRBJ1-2	TGTGCCAGCAGCGTAGCGGCAGGGGACTATGGCTACACCTTC	CASSVAAGDYGYTF
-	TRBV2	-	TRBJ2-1	TGTGCCAGCAGTGAGGTCGAAGGGGGCAATGAGCAGTTCTTC	CASSEVEGGNEQFF
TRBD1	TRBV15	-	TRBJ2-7	TGTGCCACCAGCACCTTACAGGGGAACGAGCAGTACTTC	CATSTLQGNEQYF
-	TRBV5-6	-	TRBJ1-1	TGTGCCAGCAGCTTCCGGGACACTGAAGCTTTCTTT	CASSFRDTEAFF
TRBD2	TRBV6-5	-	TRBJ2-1	TGTGCCAGCAGTCGAGCGGGGGGCAGTGAGCAGTTCTTC	CASSRAGGSEQFF
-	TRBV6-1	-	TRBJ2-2	TGTGCCAGCAGTGAAAGACGGAGGGGCACCGGGGAGCTGTTTTTT	CASSERRRGTGELFF
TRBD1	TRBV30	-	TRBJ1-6	TGTGCCTTAAGGACAGGCTTGAGCTCCTATAATTCACCCCTCCACTTT	CALRTGLSSYNSPLHF
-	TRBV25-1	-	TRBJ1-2	TGTGCCAGCCGAGATCTATATTATGGCTACACCTTC	CASRDLYYGYTF
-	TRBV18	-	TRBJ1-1	TGTGCCAGCTCACCTTACGGGAATCGGGCTGAAGCTTTCTTT	CASSPYGNRAEAFF
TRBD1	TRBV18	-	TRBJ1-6	TGTGCCAGCTCACACGGGACAGGGGTCGATTCACCCCTCCACTTT	CASSHGTGVDSPLHF
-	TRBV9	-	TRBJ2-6	TGTGCCAGGACAGGGGCCAACGTCCTGACTTTC	CARTGANVLTF
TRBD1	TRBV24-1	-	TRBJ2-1	TGTGCCACCAGTGATCACGACAGGGCAGACTACAATGAGCAGTTCTTC	CATSDHDRADYNEQFF
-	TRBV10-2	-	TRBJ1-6	TGCGCCAGCAGATCAGGGGTAGGGTCCTATAATTCACCCCTCCACTTT	CASRSGVGSYNSPLHF
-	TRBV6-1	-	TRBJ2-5	TGTGCCAGCAGTGAACAGACCGGAGGAGAGACCCAGTACTTC	CASSEQTGGETQYF
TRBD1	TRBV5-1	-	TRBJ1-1	TGCGCCAGCAGCTCGCTCGGACAGGGGAGTTTGACTGAAGCTTTCTTT	CASSSLGQGSLTEAFF
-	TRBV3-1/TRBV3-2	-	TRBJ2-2	TGTGCCAGCAGCCAAGCGGTCCAGGGAAATTCGGACACCGGGGAGCTGTTTTTT	CASSQAVQGNSDTGELFF
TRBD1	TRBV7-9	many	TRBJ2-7	TGTGCCAGCAGCTTAGCGCAGGGGACAGGGCGGGAAGAGCAGTACTTC	CASSLAQGTGREEQYF
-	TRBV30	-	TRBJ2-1	TGTGCCTGGAGTGTACGCGGTGAGCAGTTCTTC	CAWSVRGEQFF
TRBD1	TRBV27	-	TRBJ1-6	TGTGCCAGCCATTCAGGGGGCGCGTGGAATTCACCCCTCCACTTT	CASHSGGAWNSPLHF
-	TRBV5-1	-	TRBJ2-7	TGCGCCAGCAGCACAAACAGGGAAATCTCCTACGAGCAGTACTTC	CASSTNREISYEQYF
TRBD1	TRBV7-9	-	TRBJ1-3	TGTGCCAGCAGCTTAGGGGGTTTACAGGGGAGGTCCCGCGGAAACACCATATATTTT	CASSLGGLQGRSRGNTIYF
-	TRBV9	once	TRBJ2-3	TGTGCCAGCAGCGTAGCGGTAGTTCCGGGTACGCAGTATTTT	CASSVAVVPGTQYF
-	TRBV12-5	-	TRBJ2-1	TGTGCTAGTGACACCGGGACACAGAACAATGAGCAGTTCTTC	CASDTGTQNNEQFF
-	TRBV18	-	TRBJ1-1	TGTGCCAGCTCACCAAATCAGATGAACACTGAAGCTTTCTTT	CASSPNQMNTEAFF
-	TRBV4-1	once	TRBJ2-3	TGCGCCAGCAGCCAAGCCTCGGCAGGGGAAGTCACAGATACGCAGTATTTT	CASSQASAGEVTDTQYF
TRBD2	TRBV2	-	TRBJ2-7	TGTGCCAGCCGCGGGGGGGGGCGCCACGAGCAGTACTTC	CASRGGGRHEQYF
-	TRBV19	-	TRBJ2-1	TGTGCCAGTAGTATCGGCAGGACTTACAATGAGCAGTTCTTC	CASSIGRTYNEQFF
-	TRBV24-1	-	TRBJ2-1	TGTGCCACTAGCGGAACCTACAATGAGCAGTTCTTC	CATSGTYNEQFF
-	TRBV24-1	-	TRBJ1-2	TGTGCCACCAGTGATTTCAAGGGAGACTATGGCTACACCTTC	CATSDFKGDYGYTF
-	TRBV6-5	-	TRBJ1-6	TGTGCCAGCAGCCCCCAGGGGTTTAATTCACCCCTCCACTTT	CASSPQGFNSPLHF
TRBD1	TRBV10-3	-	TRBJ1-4	TGTGCCATCAGTGAGGGACAGGGCGTTAATGAAAAACTGTTTTTT	CAISEGQGVNEKLFF
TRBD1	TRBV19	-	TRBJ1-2	TGTGCCAGCAATGGACAGGATTGGGACTATGGCTACACCTTC	CASNGQDWDYGYTF
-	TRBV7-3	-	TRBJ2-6	TGTGCCAGCAGCCGACACAACTCTGGGGCCAACGTCCTGACTTTC	CASSRHNSGANVLTF
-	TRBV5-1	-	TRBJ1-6	TGCGCCAGCAGCACAGACACGGTTTCACCCCTCCACTTT	CASSTDTVSPLHF